Shown below are 8 T cell receptor beta chains from a single sample sequenced in a study of blood T cell repertoires in COVID-19 (dated by TCRdb to 2020 to 2022). The library was produced with the immunoSEQ multiplex PCR assay. TCRdb mirrors the immuneACCESS table, restricted to in-frame sequences. Some clones are absent from its copies; in checked studies, under half trace to an unresolved V gene, and the reason for the others is unknown. Within this sample are about 270,000 clones, with less than 95% of them counted one time only. The ten largest clones represent 2.8% of the sample. Sequenced sample: PBMCs or T cells enriched from blood (not recorded which). The receptors stem from a man aged 40-49 years who had been exposed to COVID-19.

This clone was observed once. The rearrangement joins TRBV21-1 to TRBJ1-2; the table names TRBD1, a call not compared with the DNA. TRBV21-1 counts as a pseudogene. CDR3 length: 17 amino acids. CDR3 amino acids: CASSNSPSGDRGWGYTF. CDR3 bases: TGTGCCAGCAGCAATAGTCCTTCCGGGGACAGGGGTTGGGGCTACACCTTC.

This clone was counted a single time. This chain links TRBV2 with TRBJ1-4, with 8 bases aligning to TRBD1. Germline V gene sequence: CDR1 SNHLY, CDR2 FYNNEI. After removal of 6 bases from V and 1 base from J, the junction contained 7 bases not matched to a gene. The CDR3 spans 16 residues. CDR3 region: CASRRQGPLTNEKLFF. For the CDR3, the DNA is TGTGCCAGCAGACGACAGGGGCCGCTAACTAATGAAAAACTGTTTTTT.

The chain has TRBV4-1 and TRBJ2-1, with 11 bases that match TRBD2. CDR3 length: 15 residues. Germline CDR1 reads MGHRA; CDR2 reads YSYEKL. J was trimmed by 6 bases and V by 4 bases; bases with no gene match: 5. The CDR3 nucleotides read TGCGCCAGCAGCCGCGTAGCGGGAGGGTTCAATGAGCAGTTCTTC. Translation gives CASSRVAGGFNEQFF.

The genes are TRBV6-5 and TRBJ2-5, with 8 bases aligning to TRBD1. The CDR3 is 13 amino acids. The germline gives CDR1 MNHEY, CDR2 SVGAGI. V was pared by 6 bases and J by 4 bases, with 4 bases of the junction left unmatched. CDR3 loop: CASSETGVETQYF. Written as DNA, the CDR3 is TGTGCCAGCAGCGAGACAGGGGTAGAGACCCAGTACTTC.

The V call is TRBV6-1, the J call TRBJ1-5; TRBD1 matches at 7 bases. Germline assignment: CDR1 MNHNS and CDR2 SASEGT. The CDR3 is 16 residues long. The J segment lost 2 bases and the V segment lost 0 bases, leaving 4 bases of the junction unmatched. CDR3 region: CASSEAAGGGNQPQHF. The CDR3 nucleotides read TGTGCCAGCAGTGAAGCGGCAGGGGGAGGCAATCAGCCCCAGCATTTT.

This clone was recorded only once. J is TRBJ2-2 and V is TRBV5-1; the D gene is possibly TRBD1 (5 bases). The germline gives CDR1 SGHRS, CDR2 YFSETQ. V dropped 4 bases and J dropped 4 bases, with 5 bases sitting between them. The CDR3 totals 12 residues. CDR3 sequence: CASSDSTGELFF. The CDR3 region has the DNA TGCGCCAGCAGCGACAGCACCGGGGAGCTGTTTTTT.

This chain connects TRBV30 to TRBJ2-3, with 7 bases that match TRBD2. The trim removed 0 bases at V and 5 bases at J, leaving 14 bases unmatched. The germline V gene has CDR1 GTSNPN and CDR2 SVGIG (reference sequence). This CDR3 comprises 17 residues. The CDR3 protein is CAWSVRLRSGIVDTQYF. In nucleotides, the CDR3 is TGTGCCTGGAGTGTACGGCTAAGAAGCGGGATTGTAGATACGCAGTATTTT.

This chain joins TRBV5-6 and TRBJ1-2; D gene ambiguous. This CDR3 is built from 16 residues. Germline CDR1 is SGHDT and CDR2 is YYEEEE. V was pared by 7 bases and J by 0 bases, with 19 bases between. CDR3 region: CASPSHLKIPNYGYTF. CDR3 nucleotide sequence: TGTGCCAGCCCCTCCCACTTGAAGATACCTAACTATGGCTACACCTTC.